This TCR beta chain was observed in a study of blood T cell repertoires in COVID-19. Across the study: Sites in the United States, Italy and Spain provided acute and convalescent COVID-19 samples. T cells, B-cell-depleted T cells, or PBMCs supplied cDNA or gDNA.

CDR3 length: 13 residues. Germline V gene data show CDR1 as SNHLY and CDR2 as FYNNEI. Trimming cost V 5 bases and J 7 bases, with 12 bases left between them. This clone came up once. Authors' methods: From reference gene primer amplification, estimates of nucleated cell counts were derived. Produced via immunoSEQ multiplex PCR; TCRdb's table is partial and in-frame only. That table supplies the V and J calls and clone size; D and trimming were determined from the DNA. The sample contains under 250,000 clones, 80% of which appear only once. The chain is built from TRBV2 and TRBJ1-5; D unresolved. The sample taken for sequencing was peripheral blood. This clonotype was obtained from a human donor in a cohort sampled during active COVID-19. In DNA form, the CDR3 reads TGTGCCAGCAGTCTAGCACTTGAGCAGCCCCAGCATTTT. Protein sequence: CASSLALEQPQHF.